This T cell receptor (beta chain) was documented in a study of blood T cells in healthy people across ages. The use of a sample-barcoded 5' primer and a J-beta primer mix characterized a second PCR of roughly 6 to 11 cycles. TCRdb processed the 5' RACE reads anew with MiXCR; each CDR3 protein has one entry. The table has roughly 1.7 million distinct CDR3 sequences, about 31% seen once; the top ten hold approximately 10%. The specimen sequenced was blood. This TCR derives from a woman aged 25 to 39 in good health.

CDR3 in DNA: TGTGCCAGCAGTGATGGCCTAGCGAACTACAATGAGCAGTTCTTC. This translates into CASSDGLANYNEQFF. The chain joins TRBV6-4 to TRBJ2-1; D perhaps matches TRBD2 (6 bases). Per the germline V gene, CDR1 is MRHNA and CDR2 is SNTAGT. Trimming pared 3 bases from V and 3 bases from J, leaving 12 bases between. The CDR3 has 15 amino acids.